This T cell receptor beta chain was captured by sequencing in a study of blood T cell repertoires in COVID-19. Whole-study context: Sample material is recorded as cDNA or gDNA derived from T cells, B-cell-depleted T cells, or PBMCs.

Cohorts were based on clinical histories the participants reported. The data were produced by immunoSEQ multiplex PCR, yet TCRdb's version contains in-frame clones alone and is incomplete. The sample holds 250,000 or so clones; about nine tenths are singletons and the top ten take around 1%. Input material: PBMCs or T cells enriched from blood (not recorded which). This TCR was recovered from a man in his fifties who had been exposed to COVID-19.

This CDR3 is CASTILGGQKETQYF. The DNA of the CDR3 is TGTGCCAGCACCATTCTTGGGGGACAGAAAGAGACCCAGTACTTC. The chain combines TRBV28 with TRBJ2-5; TRBD1 agrees at 7 bases. The CDR3 is 15 residues long. CDR1 is MDHEN and CDR2 is SYDVKM in the germline V gene. V gave up 7 bases and J gave up 3 bases; unmatched junction bases: 11.